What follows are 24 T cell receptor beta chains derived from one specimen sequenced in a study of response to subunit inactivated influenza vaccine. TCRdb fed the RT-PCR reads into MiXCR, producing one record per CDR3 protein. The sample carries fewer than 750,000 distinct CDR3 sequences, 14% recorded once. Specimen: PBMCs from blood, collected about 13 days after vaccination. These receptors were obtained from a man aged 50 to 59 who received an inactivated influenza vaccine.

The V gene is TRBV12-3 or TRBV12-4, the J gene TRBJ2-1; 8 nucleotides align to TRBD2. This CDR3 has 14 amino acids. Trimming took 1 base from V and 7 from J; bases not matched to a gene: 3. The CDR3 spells CASSLGLARNEQFF. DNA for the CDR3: TGTGCCAGCAGTTTAGGACTAGCGCGGAATGAGCAGTTCTTC.

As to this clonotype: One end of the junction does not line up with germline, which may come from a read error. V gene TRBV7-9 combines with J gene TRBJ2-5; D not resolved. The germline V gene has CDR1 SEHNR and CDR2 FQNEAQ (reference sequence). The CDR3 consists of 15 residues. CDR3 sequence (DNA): TGTGCCAGCTGCTTATTTAATAAGCTGGGAGAGACCCAGTACTTC. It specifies CASCLFNKLGETQYF. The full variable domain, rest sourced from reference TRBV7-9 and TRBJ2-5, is DTGVSQNPRHKITKRGQNVTFRCDPISEHNRLYWYRQTLGQGPEFLTYFQNEAQLEKSRLLSDRFSAERPKGSFSTLEIQRTEQGDSAMYLCASCLFNKLGETQYFGPGTRLLVL.

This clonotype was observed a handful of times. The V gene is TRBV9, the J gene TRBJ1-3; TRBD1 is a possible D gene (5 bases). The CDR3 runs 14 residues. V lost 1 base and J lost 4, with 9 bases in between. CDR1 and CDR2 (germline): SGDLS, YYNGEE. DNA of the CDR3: TGTGCCAGCAGCGTAATTGACAGCGGAAACACCATATATTTT. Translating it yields CASSVIDSGNTIYF.

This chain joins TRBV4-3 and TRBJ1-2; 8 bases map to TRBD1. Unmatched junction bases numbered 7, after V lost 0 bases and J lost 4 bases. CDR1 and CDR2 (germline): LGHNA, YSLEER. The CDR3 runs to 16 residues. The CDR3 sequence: CASSQERQGRTYGYTF. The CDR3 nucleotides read TGCGCCAGCAGCCAAGAGAGACAGGGGAGGACCTATGGCTACACCTTC.

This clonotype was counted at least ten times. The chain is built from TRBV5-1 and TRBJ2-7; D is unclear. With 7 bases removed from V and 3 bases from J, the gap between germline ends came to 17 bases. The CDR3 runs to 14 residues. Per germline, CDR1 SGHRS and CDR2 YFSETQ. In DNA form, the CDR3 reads TGCGCCAGCGCAATAAATCTGGGCAGCTACGAGCAGTACTTC. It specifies CASAINLGSYEQYF.

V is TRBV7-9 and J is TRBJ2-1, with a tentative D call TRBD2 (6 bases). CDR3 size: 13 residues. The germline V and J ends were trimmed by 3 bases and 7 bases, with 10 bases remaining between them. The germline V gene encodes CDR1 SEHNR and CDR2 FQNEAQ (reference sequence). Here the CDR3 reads CASSFGGENEQFF. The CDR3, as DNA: TGTGCCAGCAGCTTCGGAGGGGAGAATGAGCAGTTCTTC. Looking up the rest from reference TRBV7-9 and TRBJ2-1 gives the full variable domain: DTGVSQNPRHKITKRGQNVTFRCDPISEHNRLYWYRQTLGQGPEFLTYFQNEAQLEKSRLLSDRFSAERPKGSFSTLEIQRTEQGDSAMYLCASSFGGENEQFFGPGTRLTVL.

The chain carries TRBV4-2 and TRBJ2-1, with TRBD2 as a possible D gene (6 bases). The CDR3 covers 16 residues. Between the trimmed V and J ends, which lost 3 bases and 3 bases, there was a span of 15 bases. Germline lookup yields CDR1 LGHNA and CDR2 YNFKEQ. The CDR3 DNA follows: TGTGCCAGCAGCCAGGGCGGGACGATACACTACAATGAGCAGTTCTTC. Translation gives CASSQGGTIHYNEQFF.

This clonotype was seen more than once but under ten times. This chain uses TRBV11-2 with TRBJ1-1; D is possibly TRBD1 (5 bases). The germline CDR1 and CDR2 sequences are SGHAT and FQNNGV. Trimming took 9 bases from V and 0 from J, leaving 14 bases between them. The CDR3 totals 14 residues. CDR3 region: CARRDQGLNTEAFF. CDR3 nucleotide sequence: TGTGCCAGGAGAGACCAGGGTTTGAACACTGAAGCTTTCTTT.

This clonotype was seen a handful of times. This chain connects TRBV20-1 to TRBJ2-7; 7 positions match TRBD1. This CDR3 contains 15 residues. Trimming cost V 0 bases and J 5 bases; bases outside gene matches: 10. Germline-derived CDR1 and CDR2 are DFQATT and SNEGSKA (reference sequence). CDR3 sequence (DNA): TGCAGTGCTAGAGATGTAAGGGGGCGGTCTGACGAGCAGTACTTC. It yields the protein CSARDVRGRSDEQYF.

The CDR3, as DNA: TGCGCCAGCAGCCTGCGGACAGGGGGCTTATCCGAGCAGTACTTC. It is translated as CASSLRTGGLSEQYF. The rearrangement joins TRBV5-1 to TRBJ2-7; 11 nucleotides agree with TRBD1. CDR1 is SGHRS, CDR2 YFSETQ, per germline. The CDR3 extends over 15 amino acids. The V gene end was trimmed by 4 bases and the J gene end by 6 bases; junction bases not matched to a gene: 9.

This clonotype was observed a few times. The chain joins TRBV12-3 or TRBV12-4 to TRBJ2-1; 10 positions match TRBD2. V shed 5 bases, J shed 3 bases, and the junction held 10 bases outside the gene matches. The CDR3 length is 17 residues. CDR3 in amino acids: CASSLSLAGGFYNEQFF. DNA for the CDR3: TGTGCCAGCAGTCTTTCATTAGCGGGGGGATTCTACAATGAGCAGTTCTTC.

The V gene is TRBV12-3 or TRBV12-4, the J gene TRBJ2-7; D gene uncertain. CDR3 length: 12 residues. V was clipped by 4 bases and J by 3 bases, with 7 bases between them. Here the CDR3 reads CASSWGFYEQYF. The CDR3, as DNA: TGTGCCAGCAGTTGGGGTTTCTACGAGCAGTACTTC.

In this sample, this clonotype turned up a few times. The CDR3 loop reads CASSTEGPYEQYF. The CDR3 DNA reads TGTGCCAGCAGTACTGAGGGGCCCTACGAGCAGTACTTC. The V gene is TRBV12-3 or TRBV12-4, the J gene TRBJ2-7, with D perhaps assigned TRBD1 or TRBD2 (5 bases each). The CDR3 contains 13 residues. Trimming removed 5 bases at V and 2 bases at J, with 10 bases between.

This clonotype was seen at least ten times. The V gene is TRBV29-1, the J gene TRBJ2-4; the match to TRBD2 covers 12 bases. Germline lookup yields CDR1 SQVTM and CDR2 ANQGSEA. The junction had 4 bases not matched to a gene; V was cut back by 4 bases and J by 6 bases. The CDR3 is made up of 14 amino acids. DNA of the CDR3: TGCAGCGTTGCGACTAGCGGGAGTACAAACATTCAGTACTTC. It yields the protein CSVATSGSTNIQYF.

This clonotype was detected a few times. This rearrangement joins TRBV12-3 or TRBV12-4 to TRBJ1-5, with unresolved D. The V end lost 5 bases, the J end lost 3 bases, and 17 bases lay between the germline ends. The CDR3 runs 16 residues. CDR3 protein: CASSPPPGRFNQPQHF. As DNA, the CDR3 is TGTGCCAGCAGTCCGCCACCGGGAAGGTTCAATCAGCCCCAGCATTTT.

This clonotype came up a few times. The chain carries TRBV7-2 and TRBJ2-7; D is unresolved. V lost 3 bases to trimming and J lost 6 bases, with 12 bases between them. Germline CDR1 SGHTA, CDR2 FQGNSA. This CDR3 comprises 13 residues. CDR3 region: CASSFTHLPEQYF. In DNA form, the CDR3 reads TGTGCCAGCAGCTTCACTCACCTTCCCGAGCAGTACTTC.

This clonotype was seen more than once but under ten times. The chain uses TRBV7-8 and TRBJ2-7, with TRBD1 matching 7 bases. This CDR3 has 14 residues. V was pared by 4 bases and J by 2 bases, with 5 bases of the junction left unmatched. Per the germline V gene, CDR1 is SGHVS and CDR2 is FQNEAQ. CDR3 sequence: CASSSQGKAYEQYF. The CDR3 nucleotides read TGTGCCAGCAGCTCACAGGGGAAAGCCTACGAGCAGTACTTC.

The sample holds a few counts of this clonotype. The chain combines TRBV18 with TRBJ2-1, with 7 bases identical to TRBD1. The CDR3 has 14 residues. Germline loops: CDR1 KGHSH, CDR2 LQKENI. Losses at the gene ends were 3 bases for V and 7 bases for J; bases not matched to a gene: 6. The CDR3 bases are TGTGCCAGCTCACCGACAGGGACGGTAAATGAGCAGTTCTTC. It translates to CASSPTGTVNEQFF.

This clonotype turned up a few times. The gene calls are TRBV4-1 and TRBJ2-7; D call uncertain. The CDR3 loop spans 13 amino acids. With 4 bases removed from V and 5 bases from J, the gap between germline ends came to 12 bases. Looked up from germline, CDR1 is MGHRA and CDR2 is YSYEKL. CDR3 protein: CASSLRAFDEQYF. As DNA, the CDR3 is TGCGCCAGCAGCCTCCGGGCTTTCGACGAGCAGTACTTC.

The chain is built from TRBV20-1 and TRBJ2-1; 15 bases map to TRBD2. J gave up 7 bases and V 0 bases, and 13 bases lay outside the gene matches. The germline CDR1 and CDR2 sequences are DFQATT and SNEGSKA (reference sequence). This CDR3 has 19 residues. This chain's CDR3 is CSARDQGLAGGPLWNEQFF. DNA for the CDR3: TGCAGTGCTAGAGACCAGGGACTAGCGGGAGGCCCCTTGTGGAATGAGCAGTTCTTC.

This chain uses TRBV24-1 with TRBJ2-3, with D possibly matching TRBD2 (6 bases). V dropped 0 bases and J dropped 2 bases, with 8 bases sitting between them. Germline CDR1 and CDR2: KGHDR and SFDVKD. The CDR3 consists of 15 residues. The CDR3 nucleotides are TGTGCCACCAGTGATTTGCGGGAGCCCACAGATACGCAGTATTTT. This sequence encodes CATSDLREPTDTQYF.

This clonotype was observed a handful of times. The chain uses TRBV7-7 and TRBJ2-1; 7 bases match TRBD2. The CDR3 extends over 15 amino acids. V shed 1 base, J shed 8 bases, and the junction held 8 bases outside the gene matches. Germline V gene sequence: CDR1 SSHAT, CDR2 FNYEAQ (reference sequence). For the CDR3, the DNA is TGTGCCAGCAGCTTAGAAGCGGGACTTTCCGATGAGCAGTTCTTC. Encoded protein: CASSLEAGLSDEQFF.

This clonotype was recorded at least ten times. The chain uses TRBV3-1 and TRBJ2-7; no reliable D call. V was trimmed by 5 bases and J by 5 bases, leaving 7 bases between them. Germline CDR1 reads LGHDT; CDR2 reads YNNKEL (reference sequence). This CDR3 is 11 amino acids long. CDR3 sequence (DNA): TGTGCCAGCAGCACTTACCACGAGCAGTACTTC. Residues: CASSTYHEQYF.

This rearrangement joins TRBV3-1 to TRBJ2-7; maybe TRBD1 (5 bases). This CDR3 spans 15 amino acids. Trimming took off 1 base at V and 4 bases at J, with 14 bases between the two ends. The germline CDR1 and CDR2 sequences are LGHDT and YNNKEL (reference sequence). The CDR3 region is CASSQGSAGSYEQYF. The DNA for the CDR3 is TGTGCCAGCAGCCAAGGGTCGGCAGGGTCTTACGAGCAGTACTTC.